A selection of T cell receptor beta chains follows, all from one sample in a study of T cell responses to AZD1222 COVID-19 vaccine. TCRdb's copy holds only in-frame clones and misses some; the assay was immunoSEQ multiplex PCR. The sample has fewer than 150,000 clones; under 90% are singletons. Material: peripheral blood, obtained on day 0 of AZD1222 vaccination. Every receptor here comes from an adult in good health. Each CDR3 is given with its conserved first and last residue. Each record gives: D gene, clone size, J gene, V gene, CDR3 DNA, CDR3 protein. D genes are given only for firm matches. Size is omitted from some rows. Given values are once, few, many or a class for expanded clones.

D: NA; size: NA; J: TRBJ1-2; V: TRBV7-6; DNA: TGTGCCAGCAGCCCCCGTCCGACAGATCCTAACTATGGCTACACCTTC; CDR3: CASSPRPTDPNYGYTF
D: NA; size: once; J: TRBJ2-5; V: TRBV18; DNA: TGTGCCAGCTCACCCCCGGGGACACCCCAAGAGACCCAGTACTTC; CDR3: CASSPPGTPQETQYF
D: NA; size: NA; J: TRBJ1-6; V: TRBV4-1; DNA: TGCGCCAGCAGCCAAGTGCGGGATAATTCACCCCTCCACTTT; CDR3: CASSQVRDNSPLHF
D: TRBD1; size: NA; J: TRBJ2-5; V: TRBV12-5; DNA: TGTGCTAGTGGTGAACAGGGGATTGGGGAGACCCAGTACTTC; CDR3: CASGEQGIGETQYF
D: NA; size: NA; J: TRBJ2-3; V: TRBV5-4; DNA: TGTGCCAGCAGCTTGGAACAGGGCTCAGATACGCAGTATTTT; CDR3: CASSLEQGSDTQYF
D: NA; size: NA; J: TRBJ2-5; V: TRBV19; DNA: TGTGCCAGTAGTTCGGGGACACAAGAGACCCAGTACTTC; CDR3: CASSSGTQETQYF
D: NA; size: NA; J: TRBJ1-5; V: TRBV2; DNA: TGTGCCAGCAGTGGAGTTTGGACGGATAGCAATCAGCCCCAGCATTTT; CDR3: CASSGVWTDSNQPQHF
D: NA; size: NA; J: TRBJ1-4; V: TRBV7-8; DNA: TGTGCCAGCAGCTTAGCGGGGCCCCCCGGGCCAACTAATGAAAAACTGTTTTTT; CDR3: CASSLAGPPGPTNEKLFF
D: NA; size: NA; J: TRBJ1-2; V: TRBV7-9; DNA: TGTGCCAGCAGCCGCCACGGGGGAGGAGATGACTATGGCTACACCTTC; CDR3: CASSRHGGGDDYGYTF
D: NA; size: NA; J: TRBJ2-1; V: TRBV27; DNA: TGTGCCAGCAGTTTATCTGGAAGAGCACCTACCCTGGTGAATGAGCAGTTCTTC; CDR3: CASSLSGRAPTLVNEQFF
D: TRBD1; size: NA; J: TRBJ2-1; V: TRBV3-1/TRBV3-2; DNA: TGTGCCAGCAGCCAAGGGGACAGGGCTTACAATGAGCAGTTCTTC; CDR3: CASSQGDRAYNEQFF
D: NA; size: NA; J: TRBJ2-7; V: TRBV28; DNA: TGTGCCAGCAGCCTAGGGAGTGGGGGCGAGCAGTACTTC; CDR3: CASSLGSGGEQYF
D: NA; size: NA; J: TRBJ1-1; V: TRBV28; DNA: TGTGCACTAAAGACAGCGGAGTACACTGAAGCTTTCTTT; CDR3: CALKTAEYTEAFF
D: NA; size: NA; J: TRBJ2-1; V: TRBV6-5; DNA: TGTGCCAGCAGTTACCGATCAGCTTCCTACAATGAGCAGTTCTTC; CDR3: CASSYRSASYNEQFF
D: TRBD1; size: NA; J: TRBJ2-5; V: TRBV19; DNA: TGTGCCAGTAAGGGGACAGGGGGAGGTGAGACCCAGTACTTC; CDR3: CASKGTGGGETQYF
D: TRBD1; size: NA; J: TRBJ2-4; V: TRBV19; DNA: TGTGCCAGTAGTATCTCACGAGGGACAGGGGACATTCAGTACTTC; CDR3: CASSISRGTGDIQYF
D: TRBD1; size: NA; J: TRBJ1-1; V: TRBV6-5; DNA: TGTGCCAGCAGTTACGCCTACAGGGGAACTGAAGCTTTCTTT; CDR3: CASSYAYRGTEAFF
D: NA; size: NA; J: TRBJ1-6; V: TRBV28; DNA: TGTGCCAGCAGTTTCCGGCCCGGGACGAAGGGATCACCCCTCCACTTT; CDR3: CASSFRPGTKGSPLHF
D: NA; size: NA; J: TRBJ1-4; V: TRBV2; DNA: TGTGCCAGCACGACGGCGAATGAAAAACTGTTTTTT; CDR3: CASTTANEKLFF
D: TRBD2; size: NA; J: TRBJ2-4; V: TRBV6-5; DNA: TGTGCCAGTTGGGGGGGACTAGCCAAAAACATTCAGTACTTC; CDR3: CASWGGLAKNIQYF
D: TRBD1; size: NA; J: TRBJ2-2; V: TRBV28; DNA: TGTGCCAGCAGTTTCTCCAGGACAGGGGGCCCCGGGGAGCTGTTTTTT; CDR3: CASSFSRTGGPGELFF
D: NA; size: NA; J: TRBJ2-5; V: TRBV7-9; DNA: TGTGCCAGCAGCCGGACAGTTCAAGAGACCCAGTACTTC; CDR3: CASSRTVQETQYF
D: TRBD2; size: NA; J: TRBJ2-1; V: TRBV4-1; DNA: TGCGCCAGCAGCCAAGAAAAACTAGCGGGAATCTACAATGAGCAGTTCTTC; CDR3: CASSQEKLAGIYNEQFF
D: NA; size: NA; J: TRBJ1-1; V: TRBV11-2; DNA: TGTGCCAGCAGTAGGACTGGGCCTGAAGCTTTCTTT; CDR3: CASSRTGPEAFF
D: NA; size: NA; J: TRBJ1-5; V: TRBV25-1; DNA: TGTGCCAGGAACCAGGGGCCTAGCAATCAGCCCCAGCATTTT; CDR3: CARNQGPSNQPQHF
D: NA; size: NA; J: TRBJ1-3; V: TRBV6-5; DNA: TGTGCCAGCAGTTTGGACTTCGGAAACACCATATATTTT; CDR3: CASSLDFGNTIYF